The 28 T cell receptor beta chains below were found in one sample sequenced in a study of blood T cell repertoires in COVID-19. The assay was immunoSEQ multiplex PCR, and TCRdb's table has in-frame clones only and misses some. This table has 230,000 or so clones, roughly 88% appearing once. Sequencing used PBMCs or T cells enriched from blood (not recorded which). These receptors originate from a woman aged 40 to 50 with acute COVID-19.

The chain joins TRBV5-1 to TRBJ1-5; TRBD1 matches 12 bases. V was clipped by 5 bases and J by 8 bases; unmatched bases: 8. The CDR3 consists of 15 residues. The germline CDR1 and CDR2 sequences are SGHRS and YFSETQ. The CDR3 bases are TGCGCCAGCAGACCCGGGACAGGGGGCCAGGAGCCCCAGCATTTT. Translated, it gives CASRPGTGGQEPQHF.

The genes are TRBV20-1 and TRBJ1-5; 7 bases agree with TRBD1. CDR3 length: 12 residues. Trimming took 3 bases from V and 5 from J; bases not matched to a gene: 1. The germline V gene has CDR1 DFQATT and CDR2 SNEGSKA (reference sequence). CDR3 bases: TGCAGTGCTAGTGACAGGGATCAGCCCCAGCATTTT. It translates to CSASDRDQPQHF.

This clone was counted between two and nine times. This chain connects TRBV2 to TRBJ1-6; the D is unclear. This CDR3 spans 15 amino acids. Germline assignment: CDR1 SNHLY and CDR2 FYNNEI. Trimming left V 2 bases short and J 0 bases short, with 5 bases between. The CDR3 protein is CASSERSSYNSPLHF. The DNA for the CDR3 is TGTGCCAGCAGTGAACGGAGCTCCTATAATTCACCCCTCCACTTT.

V and J are TRBV11-1 and TRBJ2-3; D is possibly TRBD2 (5 bases). The CDR3 is 11 residues long. Germline values: CDR1 SGHAT, CDR2 FQDESV (reference sequence). Trimming removed 5 bases at V and 6 bases at J, with 6 bases between. In DNA, the CDR3 is TGTGCCAGCAGCCGAGGGGATACGCAGTATTTT. Translating gives CASSRGDTQYF.

The J gene is TRBJ1-1, the V gene TRBV27; D gene uncertain. This CDR3 has 16 amino acids. Germline CDR1 MNHEY, CDR2 SMNVEV (reference sequence). Deletions cut 4 bases from V and 3 bases from J, with 18 bases between. CDR3 amino acids: CASSSAPGSGYTEAFF. The CDR3 DNA sequence: TGTGCCAGCAGTTCCGCCCCGGGGTCGGGGTACACTGAAGCTTTCTTT.

V usage is TRBV7-2 and J usage is TRBJ2-3; 8 nucleotides match TRBD2. Germline loops: CDR1 SGHTA, CDR2 FQGNSA. The V gene end was trimmed by 5 bases and the J gene end by 6 bases; junction bases not matched to a gene: 10. The CDR3 extends over 15 amino acids. The CDR3 is CASSAGTRIIDTQYF. Here the CDR3 DNA reads TGTGCCAGCAGCGCCGGGACTAGAATCATCGATACGCAGTATTTT.

The chain carries TRBV7-9 and TRBJ1-1; 8 bases align to TRBD1. Germline V gene lookup returns CDR1 SEHNR and CDR2 FQNEAQ (reference sequence). V was clipped by 6 bases and J by 6 bases; unmatched bases: 9. The CDR3 is 14 residues long. CDR3 loop: CASRGSDRGPEAFF. As DNA, the CDR3 is TGTGCCAGCAGGGGGAGCGACAGGGGCCCTGAAGCTTTCTTT.

The chain is built from TRBV5-4 and TRBJ1-1; weak D call: TRBD1 (5 bases). The length of the CDR3 is 15 residues. Germline V lookup: CDR1 SGHNT, CDR2 YYREEE (reference sequence). V lost 4 bases and J 3 bases, leaving 16 bases between the germline ends. In DNA, the CDR3 is TGTGCCAGCAGCCGGAAGTGGGGAGGGGACACTGAAGCTTTCTTT. Translating gives CASSRKWGGDTEAFF.

The chain recombines TRBV5-1 with TRBJ1-2; D possibly corresponds to TRBD1 (6 bases). The V gene's germline CDR1 is SGHRS and CDR2 YFSETQ. The CDR3 is made up of 13 amino acids. Trimming took 1 base from V and 8 from J, leaving 12 bases between them. CDR3 region: CASSLHGGQGYTF. The CDR3 bases are TGCGCCAGCAGCTTGCACGGGGGGCAAGGCTACACCTTC.

The rearrangement uses TRBV7-9 and TRBJ2-5; 10 positions agree with TRBD2. Trimming at V came to 2 bases and at J to 2 bases, leaving 5 bases not matched to a gene. Germline-derived CDR1 and CDR2 are SEHNR and FQNEAQ (reference sequence). The CDR3 totals 16 residues. CDR3 sequence: CASSLIASGGQETQYF. CDR3 nucleotide sequence: TGTGCCAGCAGCTTAATAGCTAGCGGGGGACAAGAGACCCAGTACTTC.

This chain connects TRBV6-5 to TRBJ2-7; D unresolved. CDR1 and CDR2 (germline): MNHEY, SVGAGI. This CDR3 has 13 residues. V lost 5 bases, J lost 1 base, and 9 bases lay in between. The CDR3 region has the DNA TGTGCCAGCAGTAAGATCGGGTCCTACGAGCAGTACTTC. It specifies CASSKIGSYEQYF.

The chain links TRBV27 to TRBJ2-7, with D possibly being TRBD1 (6 bases). Germline-derived CDR1 and CDR2 are MNHEY and SMNVEV (reference sequence). The CDR3 runs to 15 residues. V lost 6 bases, J lost 0 bases, and 15 bases lay in between. DNA of the CDR3: TGTGCCAGCAGCCGTACAGGGACAAGCTCCTACGAGCAGTACTTC. Its protein is CASSRTGTSSYEQYF.

In its sample, this clone was seen once. The CDR3 bases are TGTGCCAGCAGCTTAGACGGTTACACTGAAGCTTTCTTT. Translation: CASSLDGYTEAFF. This sequence joins TRBV11-2 and TRBJ1-1; D is unclear. From germline, CDR1 is SGHAT and CDR2 FQNNGV. CDR3 size: 13 residues. V was clipped by 0 bases and J by 3 bases, with 5 bases between them.

The rearrangement links TRBV7-9 to TRBJ1-2, with unresolved D. Germline lookup yields CDR1 SEHNR and CDR2 FQNEAQ (reference sequence). V was clipped by 2 bases and J by 3 bases, with 7 bases between them. CDR3 size: 13 residues. Here the CDR3 DNA reads TGTGCCAGCAGCTTATCTGGGCACTATGGCTACACCTTC. Translation: CASSLSGHYGYTF.

The gene calls are TRBV5-6 and TRBJ1-1; D might be TRBD1 (5 bases). V was trimmed by 2 bases and J by 1 base, leaving 9 bases between them. The CDR3 totals 14 residues. The germline gives CDR1 SGHDT, CDR2 YYEEEE. CDR3 DNA: TGTGCCAGCAGCTTTCCCCAGGGGAACACTGAAGCTTTCTTT. Protein sequence: CASSFPQGNTEAFF.

V and J are TRBV6-5 and TRBJ1-1; perhaps TRBD1 as D (6 bases). The CDR3 covers 15 residues. Germline CDR1 and CDR2: MNHEY and SVGAGI. V was shortened by 3 bases and J by 1 base, with 12 bases between the two germline ends. In nucleotides, the CDR3 is TGTGCCAGCAGTTATTATGGACAGCCGAACACTGAAGCTTTCTTT. Translation gives CASSYYGQPNTEAFF.

The chain has TRBV7-3 and TRBJ2-1, with a tentative D call TRBD1 (5 bases). Deletions cut 5 bases from V and 6 bases from J, with 11 bases between. The CDR3 contains 13 residues. The V gene's germline CDR1 is SGHTA and CDR2 FQGTGA. Written as DNA, the CDR3 is TGTGCCAGCAGCCCCAGGGCTACCAATGAGCAGTTCTTC. Amino acid sequence: CASSPRATNEQFF.

This sequence joins TRBV7-9 and TRBJ1-1; 10 nucleotides match TRBD1. CDR3 length: 13 amino acids. V gave up 5 bases and J gave up 6 bases; unmatched junction bases: 3. CDR1 is SEHNR, CDR2 FQNEAQ, per germline (reference sequence). The chain's CDR3 is CASSRDRGPEAFF. CDR3 sequence (DNA): TGTGCCAGCAGCCGGGACAGGGGCCCTGAAGCTTTCTTT.

The chain links TRBV19 to TRBJ1-1; D unresolved. Germline loops: CDR1 LNHDA, CDR2 SQIVND (reference sequence). With 1 base removed from V and 1 base from J, the gap between germline ends came to 10 bases. This CDR3 comprises 15 residues. CDR3 loop: CASSIALGPNTEAFF. The CDR3 region has the DNA TGTGCCAGTAGTATAGCTCTGGGCCCGAACACTGAAGCTTTCTTT.

The V and J genes are TRBV24-1 and TRBJ2-1, with D perhaps matching TRBD1 (6 bases). Trimming took off 1 base at V and 10 bases at J, with 10 bases between the two ends. The CDR3 runs to 13 residues. CDR1 and CDR2 from the germline V gene are KGHDR and SFDVKD. The CDR3 sequence is CATSDLQGLEQFF. CDR3 in DNA: TGTGCCACCAGTGATTTACAGGGTCTGGAGCAGTTCTTC.

The chain uses TRBV6-5 and TRBJ1-1; unclear D gene. Germline CDR1 is MNHEY and CDR2 is SVGAGI. Trimming pared 7 bases from V and 3 bases from J, leaving 9 bases between. There are 12 residues in the CDR3. The CDR3 nucleotides are TGTGCCAGCACCTCGAGGGACACTGAAGCTTTCTTT. Encoded protein: CASTSRDTEAFF.

The rearrangement uses TRBV5-5 and TRBJ1-1; 8 bases match TRBD1. This CDR3 region has 15 residues. V was clipped by 3 bases and J by 0 bases; unmatched bases: 4. Per germline, CDR1 SGHKS and CDR2 YYEKEE (reference sequence). CDR3 DNA sequence: TGTGCCAGCAGCTCGACAGGGGTATTGAACACTGAAGCTTTCTTT. Residues: CASSSTGVLNTEAFF.

The chain is built from TRBV4-1 and TRBJ2-7, with D possibly being TRBD1 (8 bases). CDR3 size: 16 residues. Trimming pared 4 bases from V and 3 bases from J, leaving 19 bases between. Germline V lookup: CDR1 MGHRA, CDR2 YSYEKL. In nucleotides, the CDR3 is TGCGCCAGCAGCCCTGGGGGGGCAGGGGGCCACTACGAGCAGTACGTC. It yields the protein CASSPGGAGGHYEQYV.

The V call is TRBV9, the J call TRBJ1-5; TRBD1 matches 11 bases. Germline values: CDR1 SGDLS, CDR2 YYNGEE. The trim removed 4 bases at V and 8 bases at J, leaving 8 bases unmatched. The CDR3 length is 15 residues. The CDR3 nucleotides read TGTGCCAGCAGCCCGAGAGGGGACAGGGGGGAGCCCCAGCATTTT. Translating gives CASSPRGDRGEPQHF.

This clone has just a few counts. The V call is TRBV6-5, the J call TRBJ1-1, with D tentatively TRBD1 (5 bases). V lost 0 bases to trimming and J lost 0 bases, with 8 bases between them. Germline values: CDR1 MNHEY, CDR2 SVGAGI. The CDR3 length is 15 residues. The CDR3 protein is CASSYSKGLNTEAFF. For the CDR3, the DNA is TGTGCCAGCAGTTACTCGAAGGGGTTGAACACTGAAGCTTTCTTT.

The chain links TRBV24-1 to TRBJ2-5; D not resolved. The ends were cut back, 5 bases at V and 2 bases at J, with 5 bases in the middle. This CDR3 has 12 amino acids. Per germline, CDR1 KGHDR and CDR2 SFDVKD. CDR3 coding DNA: TGTGCCACCAGTGGTGAGCAAGAGACCCAGTACTTC. It yields the protein CATSGEQETQYF.

The chain combines TRBV19 with TRBJ2-2; D possibly corresponds to TRBD1 (6 bases). The length of the CDR3 is 14 residues. Germline V CDR1 and CDR2: LNHDA, SQIVND (reference sequence). V shed 2 bases and J shed 7 bases, with 11 bases lying between them. The CDR3 sequence: CASSITGWVGELFF. The CDR3 DNA reads as TGTGCCAGTAGTATAACAGGGTGGGTCGGGGAGCTGTTTTTT.

The CDR3 spells CASEHRDGGYTF. CDR3 nucleotides: TGTGCCTCCGAGCACAGGGACGGTGGCTACACCTTC. The V and J genes are TRBV24-1 and TRBJ1-2; TRBD1 is a possible D gene (6 bases). Germline CDR1 is KGHDR and CDR2 is SFDVKD. There are 12 residues in the CDR3. V was cut by 12 bases and J by 7 bases, with 17 bases left in between.